This T cell receptor (beta chain) was recovered during a study of quantifying T cell responses using KT2 cells. Study-level information: RNA was reverse transcribed with TCR alpha and beta constant-region primers.

An oligo carrying a UMI was ligated to the cDNA 3' end. An equimolar mix of RC1.1 and RC1.2 primed the beta chain across TRBC1 and TRBC2. From the UMI-ligation and nested PCR reads, TCRdb called clonotypes with MiXCR, one entry per CDR3 protein. Of 40,000 or so distinct CDR3 sequences in the sample, 15% to 20% were seen once. The CDR3 loop spans 16 amino acids. Trimming removed 4 bases from V and 4 bases from J, with 19 bases in between. Germline assignment: CDR1 SGHAT and CDR2 FQNNGV. The sequence came from a human donor. The sample was PBMCs spiked with cells of the T cell clone KT2. The J gene is TRBJ1-1, the V gene TRBV11-2; no firm D call. DNA for the CDR3: TGTGCCAGCAGCTCCCTATGGGGAAGGGCGAGCACTGAAGCTTTCTTT. Protein: CASSSLWGRASTEAFF. The variable domain in full, completed from reference TRBV11-2 and TRBJ1-1, reads EAGVAQSPRYKIIEKRQSVAFWCNPISGHATLYWYQQILGQGPKLLIQFQNNGVVDDSQLPKDRFSAERLKGVDSTLKIQPAKLEDSAVYLCASSSLWGRASTEAFFGQGTRLTVV.